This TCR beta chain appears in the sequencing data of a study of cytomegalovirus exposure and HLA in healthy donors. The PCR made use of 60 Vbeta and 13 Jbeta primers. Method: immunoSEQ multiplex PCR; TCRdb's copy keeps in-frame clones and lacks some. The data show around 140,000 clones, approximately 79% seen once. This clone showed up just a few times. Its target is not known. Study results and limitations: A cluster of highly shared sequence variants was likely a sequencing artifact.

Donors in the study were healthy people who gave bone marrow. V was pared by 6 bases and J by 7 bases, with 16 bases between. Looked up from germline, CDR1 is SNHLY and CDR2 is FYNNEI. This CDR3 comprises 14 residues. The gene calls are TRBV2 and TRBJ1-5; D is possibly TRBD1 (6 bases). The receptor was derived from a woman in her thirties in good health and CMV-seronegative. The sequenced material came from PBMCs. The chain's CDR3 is CASRQGGFEQPQHF. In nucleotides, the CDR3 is TGTGCCAGCAGACAGGGCGGTTTTGAGCAGCCCCAGCATTTT. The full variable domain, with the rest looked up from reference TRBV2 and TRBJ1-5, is EPEVTQTPSHQVTQMGQEVILRCVPISNHLYFYWYRQILGQKVEFLVSFYNNEISEKSEIFDDQFSVERPDGSNFTLKIRSTKLEDSAMYFCASRQGGFEQPQHFGDGTRLSIL.